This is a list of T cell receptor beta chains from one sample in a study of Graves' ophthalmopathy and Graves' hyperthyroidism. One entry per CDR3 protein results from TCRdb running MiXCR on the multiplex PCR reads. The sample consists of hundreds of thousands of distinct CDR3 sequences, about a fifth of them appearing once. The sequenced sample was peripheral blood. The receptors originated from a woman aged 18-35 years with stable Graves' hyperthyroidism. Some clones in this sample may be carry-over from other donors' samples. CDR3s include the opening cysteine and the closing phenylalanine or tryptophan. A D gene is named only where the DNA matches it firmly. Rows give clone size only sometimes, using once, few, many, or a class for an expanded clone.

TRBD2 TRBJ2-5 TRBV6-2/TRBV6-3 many CASSYGGTSQETQYF TGTGCCAGCAGTTACGGCGGGACTAGTCAAGAGACCCAGTACTTC
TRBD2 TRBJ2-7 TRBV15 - CATSQASGGYEQYF TGTGCCACCAGCCAAGCTAGCGGGGGCTACGAGCAGTACTTC
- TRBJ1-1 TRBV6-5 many CASNLPGVNTEAFF TGTGCCAGCAATTTACCGGGGGTGAACACTGAAGCTTTCTTT
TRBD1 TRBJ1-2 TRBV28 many CASSLWDRDRYTF TGTGCCAGCAGTTTATGGGACAGGGACCGCTACACCTTC
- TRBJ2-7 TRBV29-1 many CSVGGDSYEQYF TGCAGCGTTGGGGGGGACTCCTACGAGCAGTACTTC
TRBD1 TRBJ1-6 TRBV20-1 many CSAPPTGSVSPLHF TGCAGTGCTCCCCCGACAGGGTCCGTTTCACCCCTCCACTTT
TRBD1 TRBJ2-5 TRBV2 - CASSEATGVGETQYF TGTGCCAGCAGTGAAGCGACAGGGGTCGGGGAGACCCAGTACTTC
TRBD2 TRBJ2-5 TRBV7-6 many CASSRTRTETQYF TGTGCCAGCAGTCGGACTAGGACAGAGACCCAGTACTTC
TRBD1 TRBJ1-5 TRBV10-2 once CASSVGTGGSNQPQHF TGCGCCAGCAGCGTCGGGACAGGGGGGAGCAATCAGCCCCAGCATTTT
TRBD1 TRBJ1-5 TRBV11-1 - CASSPSPGQENYSNQPQHF TGTGCCAGCAGCCCAAGCCCCGGACAGGAGAATTATAGCAATCAGCCCCAGCATTTT
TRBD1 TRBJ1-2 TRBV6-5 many CASILNRGGYGYTF TGTGCCAGCATTTTGAACAGGGGAGGCTATGGCTACACCTTC
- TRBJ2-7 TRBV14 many CASSQEAQHSYEQYF TGTGCCAGCAGCCAAGAAGCCCAACACTCCTACGAGCAGTACTTC
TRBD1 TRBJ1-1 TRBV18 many CASSVAGGLENTEAFF TGTGCCAGCTCAGTGGCAGGGGGCCTAGAAAACACTGAAGCTTTCTTT
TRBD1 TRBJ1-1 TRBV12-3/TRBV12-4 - CASSWTGTATEAFF TGTGCCAGCAGTTGGACAGGGACGGCCACTGAAGCTTTCTTT
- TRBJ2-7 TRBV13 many CASSLSWRASSYEQYF TGTGCCAGCAGCTTATCCTGGCGGGCTAGCTCCTACGAGCAGTACTTC
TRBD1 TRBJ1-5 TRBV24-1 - CATSDFRGNQPQHF TGTGCCACCAGTGATTTCAGGGGGAATCAGCCCCAGCATTTT
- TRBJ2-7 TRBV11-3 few CASSLVGAGFYEQYF TGTGCCAGCAGCTTAGTTGGGGCAGGGTTCTACGAGCAGTACTTC
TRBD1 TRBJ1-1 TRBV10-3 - CAISEPGTGKNTEAFF TGTGCCATCAGTGAGCCCGGGACAGGGAAGAACACTGAAGCTTTCTTT
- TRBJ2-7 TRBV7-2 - CASSSPGQVQYF TGTGCCAGCAGCTCCCCAGGTCAGGTGCAGTACTTC
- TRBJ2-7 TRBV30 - CAWSSNLPSYEQYF TGTGCCTGGAGTAGTAATTTGCCCTCCTACGAGCAGTACTTC
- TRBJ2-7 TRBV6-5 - CASSSVDHQSYEQYF TGTGCCAGCAGTTCCGTGGACCACCAATCCTACGAGCAGTACTTC
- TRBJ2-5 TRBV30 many CAWDGPRGTQYF TGTGCCTGGGACGGACCACGGGGGACCCAGTACTTC
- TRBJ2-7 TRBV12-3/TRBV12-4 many CASSLTVYEQYF TGTGCCAGCAGTTTAACCGTATACGAGCAGTACTTC
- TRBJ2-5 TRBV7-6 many CASSLPPGRAQYF TGTGCCAGCAGCCTACCTCCAGGCCGTGCCCAGTACTTC
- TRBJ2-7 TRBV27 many CASSLSPSYEQYF TGTGCCAGCAGTTTATCACCCTCCTACGAGCAGTACTTC
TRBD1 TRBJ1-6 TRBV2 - CASSGRTGWDSPLHF TGTGCCAGCAGTGGGCGGACAGGCTGGGATTCACCCCTCCACTTT
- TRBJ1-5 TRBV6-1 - CASSDMIFNQPQHF TGTGCCAGCAGTGACATGATATTCAATCAGCCCCAGCATTTT
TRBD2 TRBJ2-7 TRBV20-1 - CSARELAGGIYEQYF TGCAGTGCTAGAGAATTAGCGGGAGGGATTTACGAGCAGTACTTC
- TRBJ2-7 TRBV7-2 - CASSPLLRRVNEQYF TGTGCCAGCAGCCCCCTCCTCAGGAGGGTCAACGAGCAGTACTTC
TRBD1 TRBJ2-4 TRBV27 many CASSLWGTGGLIGNIQYF TGTGCCAGCAGTTTATGGGGGACAGGGGGCTTAATAGGGAACATTCAGTACTTC
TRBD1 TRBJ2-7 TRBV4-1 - CASSQEDRSTYEQYF TGCGCCAGCAGCCAAGAGGACAGGAGTACCTACGAGCAGTACTTC
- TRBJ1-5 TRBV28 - CASSFVNSNQPQHF TGTGCCAGCAGTTTTGTAAACAGCAATCAGCCCCAGCATTTT
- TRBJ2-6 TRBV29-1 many CSVKSPSRANVLTF TGCAGCGTTAAAAGCCCTTCTAGGGCCAACGTCCTGACTTTC
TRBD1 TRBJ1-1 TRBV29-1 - CSVSRGGTGTEAFF TGCAGCGTTTCAAGGGGGGGGACAGGAACTGAAGCTTTCTTT